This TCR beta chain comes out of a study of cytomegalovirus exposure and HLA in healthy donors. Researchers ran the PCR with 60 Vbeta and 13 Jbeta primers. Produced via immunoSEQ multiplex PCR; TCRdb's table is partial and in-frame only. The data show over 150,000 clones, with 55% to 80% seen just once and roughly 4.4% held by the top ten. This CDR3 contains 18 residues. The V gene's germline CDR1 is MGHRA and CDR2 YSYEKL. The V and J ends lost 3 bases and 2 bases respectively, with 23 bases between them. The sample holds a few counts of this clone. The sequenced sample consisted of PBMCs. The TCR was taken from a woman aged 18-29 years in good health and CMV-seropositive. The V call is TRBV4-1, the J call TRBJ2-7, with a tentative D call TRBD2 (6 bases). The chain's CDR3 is CASSHRAPGLQKPYEQYF. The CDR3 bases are TGCGCCAGCAGCCACCGAGCCCCGGGACTGCAAAAGCCCTACGAGCAGTACTTC.